These 24 T cell receptor beta chains share one sample of origin, sequenced in a study of neoadjuvant nivolumab and ipilimumab in lung cancer. Data came from immunoSEQ multiplex PCR; TCRdb stores just in-frame clones and leaves some out. Of some 38,000 clones listed, about 88% are singletons. The sample was peripheral blood, taken before neoadjuvant nivolumab, alone or with ipilimumab. These receptor sequences come from an adult with non-small cell lung cancer.

V and J are TRBV28 and TRBJ2-1; 7 bases align to TRBD2. Trimming at V came to 8 bases and at J to 4 bases, leaving 11 bases not matched to a gene. The CDR3 runs 15 residues. The germline gives CDR1 MDHEN, CDR2 SYDVKM. The CDR3 spells CASQLPAGAYNEQFF. Here the CDR3 DNA reads TGTGCCAGCCAGTTACCGGCGGGAGCTTACAATGAGCAGTTCTTC.

The gene calls are TRBV7-3 and TRBJ2-3; perhaps TRBD2 as D (6 bases). Per the germline V gene, CDR1 is SGHTA and CDR2 is FQGTGA. The ends were cut back, 3 bases at V and 4 bases at J, with 17 bases in the middle. The CDR3 spans 16 residues. The CDR3 DNA is TGTGCCAGCAGCTTTTCCGCCAGCGGGTTCCCAGATACGCAGTATTTT. This translates into CASSFSASGFPDTQYF.

This clone came up once. The V and J genes are TRBV10-3 and TRBJ1-5; D is unresolved. This CDR3 has 13 residues. Trimming took 5 bases from V and 0 from J, leaving 5 bases between them. Germline CDR1 reads ENHRY; CDR2 reads SYGVKD. CDR3 DNA sequence: TGTGCCATCAGTAAGGATAGCAATCAGCCCCAGCATTTT. It specifies CAISKDSNQPQHF.

The chain recombines TRBV19 with TRBJ2-3, with D possibly being TRBD1 or TRBD2 (5 bases each). The CDR3 covers 14 residues. V lost 2 bases, J lost 5 bases, and 11 bases lay in between. CDR1 is LNHDA, CDR2 SQIVND, per germline (reference sequence). CDR3 nucleotides: TGTGCCAGTAGTATATTCAGGGACGGAGATACGCAGTATTTT. Its translation is CASSIFRDGDTQYF.

This chain joins TRBV6-5 and TRBJ1-1; a possible D gene is TRBD1 (6 bases). CDR1 and CDR2 from the germline V gene are MNHEY and SVGAGI. Trimming took off 7 bases at V and 3 bases at J, with 12 bases between the two ends. CDR3 size: 13 residues. The CDR3 region has the DNA TGTGCCAGCATCCGACAGGCGGACACTGAAGCTTTCTTT. It is translated as CASIRQADTEAFF.

This sequence joins TRBV11-2 and TRBJ1-2; maybe TRBD1 (5 bases). V was shortened by 0 bases and J by 5 bases, with 7 bases between the two germline ends. Germline CDR1 SGHAT, CDR2 FQNNGV. CDR3 length: 13 residues. CDR3 in DNA: TGTGCCAGCAGCTTAGAGGACACGTATGGCTACACCTTC. Translating gives CASSLEDTYGYTF. The entire variable domain, with the rest obtained from reference TRBV11-2 and TRBJ1-2, is as follows: EAGVAQSPRYKIIEKRQSVAFWCNPISGHATLYWYQQILGQGPKLLIQFQNNGVVDDSQLPKDRFSAERLKGVDSTLKIQPAKLEDSAVYLCASSLEDTYGYTFGSGTRLTVV.

The rearrangement links TRBV6-6 to TRBJ2-1; 7 nucleotides match TRBD2. Germline trimming cut 6 bases from V and 9 bases from J; bases unmatched to any gene: 14. CDR3 length: 15 residues. Per the germline V gene, CDR1 is MNHNY and CDR2 is SVGAGI (reference sequence). This CDR3 is CASRGGGGSRSEQFF. CDR3 sequence (DNA): TGTGCCAGCAGGGGCGGGGGAGGGTCCAGGAGTGAGCAGTTCTTC.

This clone was observed a single time. The V and J genes are TRBV9 and TRBJ1-1; possible D gene TRBD1, 5 bases. V lost 0 bases to trimming and J lost 10 bases, with 10 bases between them. Germline CDR1 is SGDLS and CDR2 is YYNGEE. The CDR3 covers 12 residues. The CDR3 sequence is CASSVDQGRAFF. In DNA form, the CDR3 reads TGTGCCAGCAGCGTAGATCAGGGTCGAGCTTTCTTT.

V usage is TRBV5-8 and J usage is TRBJ1-1; the D gene is possibly TRBD1 (5 bases). This CDR3 comprises 15 residues. The V gene's germline CDR1 is SGHTS and CDR2 YDEGEE. Trimming pared 0 bases from V and 5 bases from J, leaving 14 bases between. CDR3 region: CASSLVTRGKTEAFF. CDR3 nucleotide sequence: TGTGCCAGCAGCTTGGTCACGAGGGGAAAGACTGAAGCTTTCTTT. The whole variable domain, remainder taken from reference TRBV5-8 and TRBJ1-1, is EAGVTQSPTHLIKTRGQQATLRCSPISGHTSVYWYQQALGLGLQFLLWYDEGEERNRGNFPPRFSGRQFPNYSSELNVNALELEDSALYLCASSLVTRGKTEAFFGQGTRLTVV.

The chain employs TRBV18 and TRBJ2-6; no firm D call. The CDR3 is 14 amino acids. Germline V gives CDR1 KGHSH, CDR2 LQKENI. V lost 3 bases, J lost 4 bases, and 7 bases lay in between. CDR3 nucleotide sequence: TGTGCCAGCTCACCGGGGTACGGGGCCAACGTCCTGACTTTC. Translation: CASSPGYGANVLTF.

This clone was picked up one time. The J gene is TRBJ2-2, the V gene TRBV23-1; no clear D gene. TRBV23-1 counts as an open reading frame of uncertain function. This CDR3 region has 11 residues. Trimming shortened V by 3 bases and J by 13 bases, and 9 bases separated the two germline ends. The CDR3 sequence is CASSHHTGLFF. CDR3 nucleotide sequence: TGCGCCAGCAGTCATCATACCGGGCTGTTTTTT.

The chain is built from TRBV6-1 and TRBJ1-5; D not certain. The ends were cut back, 6 bases at V and 6 bases at J, with 18 bases in the middle. Germline-derived CDR1 and CDR2 are MNHNS and SASEGT. The CDR3 is made up of 15 amino acids. For the CDR3, the DNA is TGTGCCAGCAGCATGACGGGTCAGAGAGGTCAGCCCCAGCATTTT. Translating gives CASSMTGQRGQPQHF.

The V and J genes are TRBV9 and TRBJ2-6, with a possible D match to TRBD1 (6 bases). Germline V lookup: CDR1 SGDLS, CDR2 YYNGEE. Deletions cut 4 bases from V and 4 bases from J, with 15 bases between. The CDR3 extends over 16 amino acids. The CDR3 protein is CASSLTTGSGANVLTF. The CDR3, as DNA: TGTGCCAGCAGCCTAACAACAGGGTCCGGGGCCAACGTCCTGACTTTC.

V gene TRBV30 combines with J gene TRBJ1-2, with D perhaps TRBD1 (6 bases). CDR1 and CDR2 from the germline V gene are GTSNPN and SVGIG (reference sequence). Trimming pared 5 bases from V and 8 bases from J, leaving 15 bases between. CDR3 length: 12 amino acids. The CDR3 is CAWDGTGNGYTF. DNA for the CDR3: TGTGCCTGGGACGGAACAGGGAACGGCTACACCTTC.

This chain uses TRBV28 with TRBJ1-2; no clear D. The V and J ends lost 2 bases and 4 bases respectively, with 5 bases between them. Per the germline V gene, CDR1 is MDHEN and CDR2 is SYDVKM. CDR3 size: 12 residues. The CDR3 coding sequence is TGTGCCAGCAGTTTAGAATCCTATGGCTACACCTTC. Translation: CASSLESYGYTF.

V usage is TRBV15 and J usage is TRBJ2-5; D ambiguous. The CDR3 loop spans 18 amino acids. Trimming stripped 2 bases from V and 0 bases from J, with 19 bases between. Per the germline V gene, CDR1 is LNHNV and CDR2 is YYDKDF (reference sequence). CDR3 in DNA: TGTGCCACCAGCAGACCATTCCGCCTAACTGGGTACCAAGAGACCCAGTACTTC. Translating gives CATSRPFRLTGYQETQYF. Filled out from reference TRBV15 and TRBJ2-5, the complete variable domain reads DAMVIQNPRYQVTQFGKPVTLSCSQTLNHNVMYWYQQKSSQAPKLLFHYYDKDFNNEADTPDNFQSRRPNTSFCFLDIRSPGLGDTAMYLCATSRPFRLTGYQETQYFGPGTRLLVL.

As DNA, the CDR3 is TGTGCCAGCAGCTTGCGTCAGGGGTTCGTAGATACGCAGTATTTT. It yields the protein CASSLRQGFVDTQYF. V is TRBV5-4 and J is TRBJ2-3; D is perhaps TRBD1 (6 bases). V lost 1 base to trimming and J lost 5 bases, with 14 bases between them. Germline V CDR1 and CDR2: SGHNT, YYREEE (reference sequence). The CDR3 is made up of 15 amino acids.

The chain combines TRBV10-3 with TRBJ2-2; 7 positions agree with TRBD1. CDR1 is ENHRY, CDR2 SYGVKD, per germline. Trimming removed 3 bases from V and 5 bases from J; junction bases left unmatched: 0. The CDR3 has 13 amino acids. The CDR3 bases are TGTGCCATCAGTGACAGGGGGACCGGGGAGCTGTTTTTT. Amino acids: CAISDRGTGELFF.

The CDR3 reads CASSSRTTPKTYEQYF. The CDR3 DNA reads TGTGCCAGCAGCTCCAGGACAACACCCAAAACCTACGAGCAGTACTTC. The V call is TRBV7-9, the J call TRBJ2-7; TRBD1 might be the D (5 bases). Trimming pared 4 bases from V and 2 bases from J, leaving 18 bases between. CDR3 length: 16 residues. From germline, CDR1 is SEHNR and CDR2 FQNEAQ (reference sequence).

This chain joins TRBV5-1 and TRBJ2-1; 8 bases match TRBD2. The CDR3 extends over 16 amino acids. The trim removed 4 bases at V and 2 bases at J, leaving 8 bases unmatched. Germline CDR1 SGHRS, CDR2 YFSETQ. The CDR3 loop is CASSRMAGGTYNEQFF. For the CDR3, the DNA is TGCGCCAGCAGCCGGATGGCGGGAGGCACCTACAATGAGCAGTTCTTC.

This chain links TRBV7-6 with TRBJ1-2, with D possibly being TRBD1 (5 bases). V dropped 5 bases and J dropped 0 bases, with 10 bases sitting between them. CDR1 is SGHVS, CDR2 FNYEAQ, per germline. The CDR3 runs to 14 residues. The CDR3 spells CASSVDTTNYGYTF. CDR3 DNA sequence: TGTGCCAGCAGCGTGGACACTACTAACTATGGCTACACCTTC.

The chain couples TRBV9 to TRBJ1-1, with 7 nucleotides matching TRBD1. The CDR3 sequence is 16 residues long. With 6 bases clipped from V and 4 bases from J, the junction kept 15 bases outside the gene matches. Per germline, CDR1 SGDLS and CDR2 YYNGEE. The CDR3 DNA reads as TGTGCCAGCATCCAATGGAGGGGGCGGTTAAGCACTGAAGCTTTCTTT. Amino acids: CASIQWRGRLSTEAFF. Full variable domain (missing parts from reference TRBV9 and TRBJ1-1): DSGVTQTPKHLITATGQRVTLRCSPRSGDLSVYWYQQSLDQGLQFLIQYYNGEERAKGNILERFSAQQFPDLHSELNLSSLELGDSALYFCASIQWRGRLSTEAFFGQGTRLTVV.

The gene calls are TRBV9 and TRBJ2-3; D ambiguous. V was cut by 1 base and J by 0 bases, with 12 bases left in between. CDR1 SGDLS and CDR2 YYNGEE come from the germline V gene. The CDR3 length is 16 residues. CDR3 nucleotide sequence: TGTGCCAGCAGCGTATATCGCTCCTCTAGCACAGATACGCAGTATTTT. Its translation is CASSVYRSSSTDTQYF.

V gene TRBV1 combines with J gene TRBJ2-3; no check of the table's D call, TRBD1, against the DNA was made. TRBV1 is marked as a pseudogene. CDR3 length equals 18 residues. For the CDR3, the DNA is TGCACCAGCAGCCAAGCTCCTCATAACAGGGATCGACAAGATACGCAGTATTTT. Its translation is CTSSQAPHNRDRQDTQYF.